This T cell receptor beta chain came from a study of T cells in Graves' hyperthyroidism and ophthalmopathy. Overall study findings and caveats: A model using 13 V-J features told ophthalmopathy apart from stable hyperthyroidism.

Remarks on this clonotype: Antigen unknown.

Trimming stripped 5 bases from V and 4 bases from J, with 12 bases between. The CDR3 is made up of 13 amino acids. Looked up from germline, CDR1 is MDHEN and CDR2 is SYDVKM. The study excluded patients with uncontrolled infection, other autoimmune disease, pregnancy or lactation. This sample holds PBMCs from roughly 10 ml fresh peripheral blood. Amplification of TCR beta CDR3 regions was performed using RNA transcripts as template. Initially, a first-round RT-PCR of the TCR CDR3 employed the HTBI primer set. TCRdb re-called the multiplex PCR reads with MiXCR, one entry per CDR3 protein. The table has about 640,000 distinct CDR3 sequences, less than 25% seen once.

The J gene is TRBJ2-7, the V gene TRBV28, with a tentative D call TRBD1 (5 bases). The sequencing sample was made of blood. The TCR was taken from a man in his thirties or forties with Graves' ophthalmopathy. The CDR3 sequence is CASSLMTAYEQYF. Written as DNA, the CDR3 is TGTGCCAGCAGTCTAATGACAGCATACGAGCAGTACTTC.